One T cell receptor (beta chain) is described in this entry. What antigen it recognizes has not been identified. No much larger clonotype is one base removed from it; base qualities were not supplied. These data originate in a study of T-cell reconstitution after alpha-beta-depleted transplantation in children (dated by TCRdb to about 2016). Turning to the overall study: Using TCR repertoire profiling, the study quantitatively followed how T-cell immune reconstitution unfolded in children after TCRalphabeta/CD19-depleted allogeneic hematopoietic cell transplantation.

The CDR3 measures 15 amino acids from cysteine to phenylalanine. Only CDR3 DNA is held: 45 bases, read in frame from base 1. V is shortened by 2 bases, J by 2 bases, and the region joining them spans 10 bases. The germline V gene specifies SGHRS as CDR1 and YFSETQ as CDR2. The library was built by means of PCR. The sample was run on an Illumina HiSeq 2500. To normalize quantification of the TCRbeta repertoire, the TCR libraries were built with molecular barcoding that relied on unique molecular identifiers. In-frame beta chains were kept once TCRdb had trimmed the public reads at Q25 with fastp and called clones with MiXCR. Each CDR3 protein appears once, grouped with its most common genes and DNA. The sample yields some 220,000 distinct CDR3 sequences; approximately 9.5% were counted once. Approximately 6.2% of the sample goes to the ten largest clones.

The specimen was PBMCs from the stem cell graft donor, collected from the stem cell graft. This receptor was obtained from a human donor who donated a stem cell graft to a child with acute lymphoblastic leukemia. The receptor chain draws on TRBV5-1 and TRBJ2-2; too little of a D gene remains to name it. The DNA reads TGCGCCAGCAGCTTAACTGGGTTTAACACCGGGGAGCTGTTTTTT. Its protein product is CASSLTGFNTGELFF.